This T cell receptor (beta chain) was retrieved from a study of T cells in women clearing cervical HPV infection. For the study at large: Cases: HPV16-related CIN3 or worse on histology, 2 invasive cancers. HLA type could not be excluded as a confounder. General study findings and limits: CIN3+ cases had significantly higher TCR richness than controls; evenness did not differ.

Comment on this clone: The antigen is undetermined. The CDR3 is cut off 3 residues early in the read; its end comes from the germline J gene.

Sequencing was performed with immunoSEQ multiplex PCR; in TCRdb, only in-frame clones are kept and a portion is missing. The sample features roughly 22,000 clones, with 10% to 15% in its top ten. The germline gives CDR1 MDHEN, CDR2 SYDVKM. The CDR3 spans 16 residues. Trimming removed 7 bases from V and 2 bases from J, with 17 bases in between. This TCR was recovered from a woman aged 18 to 75 with a cervical HPV16 infection that either progressed to CIN3+ or cleared (not recorded which). The chain couples TRBV28 to TRBJ2-2; D unresolved. The sample taken for sequencing was blood buffy coat. The CDR3 bases that were read are TGTGCCAGCACCCCTACAGTTGGGCACAACACCGGGGAG. It is translated as CASTPTVGHNTGE. The whole CDR3 protein is CASTPTVGHNTGELFF.